Presented here are 23 T cell receptor beta chains from one specimen sequenced in a study of beta chain features in type 1 diabetes. Every isolated RNA sample was fully reverse transcribed, so sequencing captured expressed TCRB transcripts. The table came from immunoSEQ multiplex PCR; TCRdb's copy has only in-frame clones and leaves some out. This table holds hundreds of thousands of clones, around 16% found once. Specimen: naive CD4+ T cells from blood. The receptors here all came from a man younger than 35 in good health.

In its sample, this clone was seen a few times. The chain has TRBV4-3 and TRBJ2-3; D not certain. Germline V gene data show CDR1 as LGHNA and CDR2 as YSLEER. The length of the CDR3 is 16 residues. V shed 0 bases and J shed 1 base, with 11 bases lying between them. The DNA for the CDR3 is TGCGCCAGCAGCCAAGATTTTCCGAGACGCACAGATACGCAGTATTTT. Residues: CASSQDFPRRTDTQYF.

This clone was detected only a few times. CDR3 protein: CAWERGRDTEAFF. The CDR3 DNA is TGTGCCTGGGAGAGGGGAAGGGACACTGAAGCTTTCTTT. The chain links TRBV30 to TRBJ1-1; the D gene is possibly TRBD1 (5 bases). V lost 5 bases, J lost 3 bases, and 13 bases lay in between. The CDR3 sequence is 13 residues long. Germline CDR1 is GTSNPN and CDR2 is SVGIG (reference sequence).

V usage is TRBV18 and J usage is TRBJ1-2; no clear D. This CDR3 contains 13 residues. Germline V gives CDR1 KGHSH, CDR2 LQKENI. The germline V and J ends were trimmed by 4 bases and 6 bases, with 12 bases remaining between them. The CDR3 protein is CASSREKEHGYTF. The CDR3 DNA reads TGTGCCAGCTCACGAGAGAAAGAGCATGGCTACACCTTC.

The V call is TRBV19, the J call TRBJ2-5; either TRBD1 or TRBD2 may fit D (5 bases each). This CDR3 has 14 amino acids. V lost 5 bases and J 5 bases, leaving 15 bases between the germline ends. Germline V gene sequence: CDR1 LNHDA, CDR2 SQIVND (reference sequence). CDR3 DNA sequence: TGTGCCAGTAGTTTCCCAGGGATAGCGGAGACCCAGTACTTC. Its protein is CASSFPGIAETQYF.

Of note for this clone: In the same sample, other DNA sequences code for this CDR3. V and J are TRBV28 and TRBJ1-2; unclear D gene. In germline, CDR1 is MDHEN, CDR2 SYDVKM. This CDR3 has 12 residues. V shed 5 bases and J shed 2 bases, with 6 bases lying between them. The CDR3 sequence is CASSPSNYGYTF. CDR3 nucleotide sequence: TGTGCCAGCAGTCCCTCAAACTATGGCTACACCTTC.

This clone was counted a few times. The chain carries TRBV7-2 and TRBJ2-7, with 8 bases fitting TRBD2. V shed 3 bases and J 1 base; nucleotides not matched to a gene: 5. CDR1 is SGHTA and CDR2 is FQGNSA in the germline V gene. This CDR3 is built from 15 residues. The CDR3 DNA reads as TGTGCCAGCAGCTTCGGGACGGGAGGGTCCTACGAGCAGTACTTC. This gives the protein CASSFGTGGSYEQYF.

The CDR3 spells CASSKKGQNTEAFF. For the CDR3, the DNA is TGTGCCAGCAGTAAAAAGGGACAGAACACTGAAGCTTTCTTT. The chain uses TRBV6-5 and TRBJ1-1; weak D call: TRBD1 (6 bases). Germline V CDR1 and CDR2: MNHEY, SVGAGI. This CDR3 has 14 amino acids. V lost 5 bases and J lost 1, with 11 bases in between.

This clone was seen only a few times. The J gene is TRBJ2-7, the V gene TRBV11-2; D not certain. Looked up from germline, CDR1 is SGHAT and CDR2 is FQNNGV. The V end was cut by 4 bases, the J end by 6 bases, with 16 bases between. The CDR3 extends over 14 amino acids. The CDR3: CASSSLSLDGEQYF. CDR3 DNA: TGTGCCAGCAGCTCTCTGTCATTAGACGGCGAGCAGTACTTC.

V gene TRBV7-2 combines with J gene TRBJ1-5, with D possibly TRBD1 on 6 matching bases. This CDR3 contains 14 residues. Germline V gene sequence: CDR1 SGHTA, CDR2 FQGNSA. Deletions cut 8 bases from V and 7 bases from J, with 18 bases between. CDR3: CASRKGGDGQPQHF. The CDR3 region has the DNA TGTGCCAGCCGAAAGGGGGGGGACGGCCAGCCCCAGCATTTT.

The CDR3 here is CASSVARPGQGVTDTQYF. The CDR3 DNA is TGTGCCAGCAGCGTAGCCCGACCGGGACAGGGGGTCACAGATACGCAGTATTTT. The chain has TRBV9 and TRBJ2-3, with TRBD1 matching 11 bases. In germline, CDR1 is SGDLS, CDR2 YYNGEE. The CDR3 spans 18 residues. Trimming removed 0 bases from V and 2 bases from J; junction bases left unmatched: 8.

The V gene is TRBV11-1, the J gene TRBJ1-2; 7 bases map to TRBD1. Germline trimming cut 4 bases from V and 8 bases from J; bases unmatched to any gene: 4. The CDR3 extends over 12 amino acids. Germline CDR1 SGHAT, CDR2 FQDESV (reference sequence). The CDR3: CASSSGQVGYTF. In DNA, the CDR3 is TGTGCCAGCAGCTCCGGACAGGTCGGCTACACCTTC.

The gene calls are TRBV10-3 and TRBJ1-2, with 11 bases identical to TRBD1. The CDR3 is made up of 15 amino acids. Germline assignment: CDR1 ENHRY and CDR2 SYGVKD. V was pared by 4 bases and J by 7 bases, with 8 bases of the junction left unmatched. The CDR3 is CAISGYRDRGFGYTF. The CDR3 nucleotides are TGTGCCATCAGTGGATACCGGGACAGGGGGTTTGGCTACACCTTC.

The V call is TRBV4-3, the J call TRBJ1-1; 10 nucleotides line up with TRBD1. The CDR3 is made up of 16 amino acids. Germline V lookup: CDR1 LGHNA, CDR2 YSLEER. V lost 3 bases to trimming and J lost 2 bases; unmatched junction nucleotides: 6. The CDR3 spells CASSHPGDRGNTEAFF. CDR3 coding DNA: TGCGCCAGCAGCCACCCCGGGGACAGGGGAAACACTGAAGCTTTCTTT.

In this sample, this clone turned up a few times. The chain employs TRBV5-4 and TRBJ2-3; 9 nucleotides line up with TRBD2. Trimming cost V 0 bases and J 3 bases; bases outside gene matches: 5. Germline V CDR1 and CDR2: SGHNT, YYREEE (reference sequence). This CDR3 is built from 16 residues. In DNA, the CDR3 is TGTGCCAGCAGCTTGGGGTCCAGCGGGGGGACAGATACGCAGTATTTT. Its translation: CASSLGSSGGTDTQYF.

J is TRBJ2-5 and V is TRBV11-2; the match to TRBD2 covers 7 bases. Germline V gene sequence: CDR1 SGHAT, CDR2 FQNNGV. This CDR3 region has 17 residues. J gave up 4 bases and V 1 base, and 12 bases lay outside the gene matches. Written as DNA, the CDR3 is TGTGCCAGCAGCTTAGCCTCCGGGAGCCGCGGGGGAGAGACCCAGTACTTC. Protein: CASSLASGSRGGETQYF.

This clone showed up just a few times. Other DNA variants within this sample encode the same CDR3. The chain couples TRBV29-1 to TRBJ2-7; TRBD1 matches 12 bases. CDR3 length: 14 amino acids. Germline V lookup: CDR1 SQVTM, CDR2 ANQGSEA. V lost 4 bases to trimming and J lost 4 bases; unmatched junction nucleotides: 5. Written as DNA, the CDR3 is TGCAGCGTTGGTCCGGGACAGGGGGCGTACGAGCAGTACTTC. Translated, it gives CSVGPGQGAYEQYF.

There are a few counts of this clone. The chain uses TRBV15 and TRBJ2-2; 7 nucleotides line up with TRBD1. With 5 bases clipped from V and 3 bases from J, the junction kept 9 bases outside the gene matches. The CDR3 covers 16 residues. The germline CDR1 and CDR2 sequences are LNHNV and YYDKDF (reference sequence). In DNA form, the CDR3 reads TGTGCCACCAGCGGAAGGCAGGGGGAATACACCGGGGAGCTGTTTTTT. This codes for CATSGRQGEYTGELFF.

The V and J genes are TRBV7-2 and TRBJ2-1; D uncertain. With 3 bases removed from V and 15 bases from J, the gap between germline ends came to 15 bases. The length of the CDR3 is 12 residues. CDR1 SGHTA and CDR2 FQGNSA come from the germline V gene. The CDR3 sequence is CASSLFLGRGFF. Written as DNA, the CDR3 is TGTGCCAGCAGCTTGTTCCTAGGCAGAGGGTTCTTC. Full variable domain (rest looked up from reference TRBV7-2 and TRBJ2-1): GAGVSQSPSNKVTEKGKDVELRCDPISGHTALYWYRQSLGQGLEFLIYFQGNSAPDKSGLPSDRFSAERTGGSVSTLTIQRTQQEDSAVYLCASSLFLGRGFFGPGTRLTVL.

There are a few counts of this clone. This sequence joins TRBV4-1 and TRBJ2-3; D call uncertain. Per germline, CDR1 MGHRA and CDR2 YSYEKL. V was cut by 4 bases and J by 6 bases, with 8 bases left in between. The CDR3 covers 12 residues. CDR3 nucleotide sequence: TGCGCCAGCAGCCTCGAACGGGATACGCAGTATTTT. Translating it yields CASSLERDTQYF.

This clone has more than one count but fewer than ten. This chain uses TRBV12-5 with TRBJ1-1; no reliable D call. The CDR3 extends over 17 amino acids. Germline CDR1 and CDR2: LGHNT and FRNRAP. Trimming took 0 bases from V and 1 from J, leaving 15 bases between them. CDR3 loop: CASGLVLGSAKNTEAFF. The DNA for the CDR3 is TGTGCTAGTGGTTTGGTACTGGGGTCAGCTAAGAACACTGAAGCTTTCTTT.

The chain employs TRBV7-2 and TRBJ2-3; 9 nucleotides match TRBD2. The CDR3 loop spans 16 amino acids. V lost 1 base to trimming and J lost 4 bases; unmatched junction nucleotides: 6. In germline, CDR1 is SGHTA, CDR2 FQGNSA. In nucleotides, the CDR3 is TGTGCCAGCAGCTTAGGGACTAGCGTTGCAGCAGATACGCAGTATTTT. Amino acid sequence: CASSLGTSVAADTQYF.

The chain links TRBV7-9 to TRBJ2-4, with TRBD2 identical over 10 bases. The length of the CDR3 is 17 residues. Germline CDR1 reads SEHNR; CDR2 reads FQNEAQ (reference sequence). The ends lost 4 bases at V and 0 bases at J; junction bases unmatched: 6. This chain's CDR3 is CASSSLAGDLAKNIQYF. In nucleotides, the CDR3 is TGTGCCAGCAGCTCGCTAGCGGGGGACTTAGCCAAAAACATTCAGTACTTC.

The rearrangement links TRBV12-5 to TRBJ2-1; the D gene is possibly TRBD1 (6 bases). The CDR3 loop spans 13 amino acids. The germline V gene encodes CDR1 LGHNT and CDR2 FRNRAP. V gave up 6 bases and J gave up 6 bases, with 12 bases separating them. The CDR3 sequence is CASGLRGGNEQFF. Here the CDR3 DNA reads TGTGCTAGTGGCTTGAGAGGGGGCAATGAGCAGTTCTTC.